These T cell receptor beta chains were read from a single sample in a study of blood T cell repertoires in COVID-19. Measured with immunoSEQ multiplex PCR; TCRdb has only the in-frame clones, and not every one. The data hold approximately 250,000 clones, with approximately 83% observed a single time. The material sequenced was peripheral blood. These receptors all stem from a human donor in a cohort sampled during active COVID-19. The CDR3 runs from the conserved cysteine through the conserved F or W. The D gene is left open where the match is weak. Rows may omit the clone size; those that give it use once, few, many or a size class.

clone size: -; V gene: TRBV7-2; D gene: TRBD1; J gene: TRBJ1-2; CDR3 protein: CASSLTGEGYGYTF; CDR3 DNA: TGTGCCAGCAGCCTTACAGGGGAAGGCTATGGCTACACCTTC
clone size: -; V gene: TRBV5-1; D gene: -; J gene: TRBJ1-3; CDR3 protein: CASSRASGGSGNTIYF; CDR3 DNA: TGCGCCAGCAGCCGTGCGTCGGGGGGCTCTGGAAACACCATATATTTT
clone size: -; V gene: TRBV7-9; D gene: -; J gene: TRBJ2-3; CDR3 protein: CASSLAGPSTDTQYF; CDR3 DNA: TGTGCCAGCAGCTTGGCGGGGCCCAGCACAGATACGCAGTATTTT
clone size: -; V gene: TRBV7-3; D gene: -; J gene: TRBJ2-7; CDR3 protein: CASSLSVSGEQYF; CDR3 DNA: TGTGCCAGCAGCTTATCGGTTTCGGGCGAGCAGTACTTC
clone size: few; V gene: TRBV18; D gene: TRBD1; J gene: TRBJ1-1; CDR3 protein: CASSPRTGQNTEAFF; CDR3 DNA: TGTGCCAGCTCACCAAGGACAGGGCAGAACACTGAAGCTTTCTTT
clone size: -; V gene: TRBV5-6; D gene: TRBD1; J gene: TRBJ2-6; CDR3 protein: CASCRTGTSGANVLTF; CDR3 DNA: TGTGCCAGCTGTCGGACAGGAACTTCTGGGGCCAACGTCCTGACTTTC
clone size: once; V gene: TRBV7-6; D gene: TRBD2; J gene: TRBJ2-3; CDR3 protein: CASSLRTSGGAGDTQYF; CDR3 DNA: TGTGCCAGCAGCTTACGGACTAGCGGGGGGGCCGGAGATACGCAGTATTTT
clone size: -; V gene: TRBV28; D gene: -; J gene: TRBJ1-1; CDR3 protein: CASRGGAEAFF; CDR3 DNA: TGTGCCAGCAGGGGAGGGGCTGAAGCTTTCTTT
clone size: few; V gene: TRBV5-1; D gene: TRBD1; J gene: TRBJ2-7; CDR3 protein: CASSIGTDSYEQYF; CDR3 DNA: TGCGCCAGCAGCATCGGGACAGACTCCTACGAGCAGTACTTC
clone size: -; V gene: TRBV2; D gene: TRBD2; J gene: TRBJ2-1; CDR3 protein: CASSRLAGGPYEQFF; CDR3 DNA: TGTGCCAGCAGTAGACTAGCGGGAGGGCCGTATGAGCAGTTCTTC
clone size: many; V gene: TRBV7-3; D gene: TRBD2; J gene: TRBJ2-3; CDR3 protein: CASSNPASGGYSDTQYF; CDR3 DNA: TGTGCCAGCAGCAACCCGGCGAGCGGGGGATATTCAGATACGCAGTATTTT
clone size: -; V gene: TRBV27; D gene: TRBD1; J gene: TRBJ1-4; CDR3 protein: CASKDRVYEKLFF; CDR3 DNA: TGTGCCAGTAAGGACAGGGTATATGAAAAACTGTTTTTT
clone size: -; V gene: TRBV7-2; D gene: TRBD1; J gene: TRBJ1-2; CDR3 protein: CASSLDRGRGYGYTF; CDR3 DNA: TGTGCCAGCAGCTTAGACAGGGGGCGGGGCTATGGCTACACCTTC
clone size: -; V gene: TRBV6-2/TRBV6-3; D gene: TRBD1; J gene: TRBJ1-5; CDR3 protein: CASSATGGVQPQHF; CDR3 DNA: TGTGCCAGCAGTGCGACAGGGGGAGTGCAGCCCCAGCATTTT